Presented here are 21 T cell receptor beta chains from one specimen sequenced in a study of blood T cell repertoires in COVID-19. TCRdb keeps only in-frame clones here, not all; method: immunoSEQ multiplex PCR. In the table there are 120,000 to 150,000 clones, approximately 80% of which are singletons. Sequenced material: PBMCs or T cells enriched from blood (not recorded which). These receptors came from a woman aged 18-35 years who had been exposed to COVID-19.

The chain couples TRBV19 to TRBJ2-1, with 7 positions matching TRBD2. The CDR3 covers 17 residues. V shed 5 bases and J 1 base; nucleotides not matched to a gene: 11. The germline gives CDR1 LNHDA, CDR2 SQIVND (reference sequence). The CDR3 reads CASSLLASGTSYNEQFF. The CDR3 region has the DNA TGTGCCAGTAGTTTATTAGCTAGCGGAACTTCCTACAATGAGCAGTTCTTC.

This clone was seen more than once but under ten times. The chain recombines TRBV2 with TRBJ2-7; D might be TRBD2 (5 bases). The CDR3 loop spans 13 amino acids. CDR1 is SNHLY and CDR2 is FYNNEI in the germline V gene. V dropped 4 bases and J dropped 0 bases, with 7 bases sitting between them. CDR3 coding DNA: TGTGCCAGCAGTGGGGAGTCCTCCTACGAGCAGTACTTC. Residues: CASSGESSYEQYF.

The gene calls are TRBV28 and TRBJ1-1; 7 nucleotides agree with TRBD1. From germline, CDR1 is MDHEN and CDR2 SYDVKM. V shed 5 bases and J 6 bases; nucleotides not matched to a gene: 15. This CDR3 contains 16 residues. CDR3 in amino acids: CASSLQGGAFLAEAFF. Here the CDR3 DNA reads TGTGCCAGCAGTCTCCAAGGGGGCGCGTTTTTGGCTGAAGCTTTCTTT. Variable domain in full (rest from reference TRBV28 and TRBJ1-1): DVKVTQSSRYLVKRTGEKVFLECVQDMDHENMFWYRQDPGLGLRLIYFSYDVKMKEKGDIPEGYSVSREKKERFSLILESASTNQTSMYLCASSLQGGAFLAEAFFGQGTRLTVV.

The CDR3 sequence is CASSLVLGGGYTF. CDR3 DNA sequence: TGTGCCAGCAGCTTAGTGCTAGGTGGCGGCTACACCTTC. The V gene is TRBV11-2, the J gene TRBJ1-2; D gene uncertain. Deletions cut 1 base from V and 8 bases from J, with 11 bases between. The germline V gene has CDR1 SGHAT and CDR2 FQNNGV. The length of the CDR3 is 13 residues. Full variable domain (remainder filled in from reference TRBV11-2 and TRBJ1-2): EAGVAQSPRYKIIEKRQSVAFWCNPISGHATLYWYQQILGQGPKLLIQFQNNGVVDDSQLPKDRFSAERLKGVDSTLKIQPAKLEDSAVYLCASSLVLGGGYTFGSGTRLTVV.

This chain connects TRBV27 to TRBJ1-2, with 8 bases that match TRBD1. CDR3 length: 15 amino acids. Germline V gene sequence: CDR1 MNHEY, CDR2 SMNVEV (reference sequence). The trim removed 4 bases at V and 2 bases at J, leaving 6 bases unmatched. DNA for the CDR3: TGTGCCAGCAGTTCGCCAAGGACAGGGAACTATGGCTACACCTTC. Its protein is CASSSPRTGNYGYTF.

This clone was detected only a few times. The genes are TRBV28 and TRBJ2-5; 9 nucleotides match TRBD1. The trim removed 5 bases at V and 3 bases at J, leaving 10 bases unmatched. The CDR3 sequence is 16 residues long. Germline CDR1 is MDHEN and CDR2 is SYDVKM. DNA of the CDR3: TGTGCCAGCAGTGACGTGGGACAGGGTAACAAAGAGACCCAGTACTTC. Encoded protein: CASSDVGQGNKETQYF.

The chain combines TRBV9 with TRBJ1-1, with D unclear. Trimming shortened V by 3 bases and J by 0 bases, and 9 bases separated the two germline ends. Germline V gene data show CDR1 as SGDLS and CDR2 as YYNGEE. The CDR3 length is 14 residues. This CDR3 is CASSARNMNTEAFF. CDR3 nucleotide sequence: TGTGCCAGCAGCGCCAGGAACATGAACACTGAAGCTTTCTTT.

The chain carries TRBV15 and TRBJ1-5, with 7 bases that match TRBD1. The CDR3 consists of 16 residues. The germline gives CDR1 LNHNV, CDR2 YYDKDF (reference sequence). The V gene end was trimmed by 0 bases and the J gene end by 5 bases; junction bases not matched to a gene: 7. The DNA of the CDR3 is TGTGCCACCAGCAGAGATCACAGGGGAATCGATCAGCCCCAGCATTTT. Translated, it gives CATSRDHRGIDQPQHF.

The chain links TRBV11-3 to TRBJ2-1; 11 bases align to TRBD2. In germline, CDR1 is SGHNT, CDR2 YENEEA. J was trimmed by 5 bases and V by 5 bases; bases with no gene match: 2. The CDR3 totals 14 residues. CDR3 DNA: TGTGCCAGCAGCAAGGGACTAGCGGACAATGAGCAGTTCTTC. This encodes CASSKGLADNEQFF.

V gene TRBV18 combines with J gene TRBJ1-2; D ambiguous. V was clipped by 0 bases and J by 3 bases, with 8 bases between them. The CDR3 is 14 amino acids. Germline V gene lookup returns CDR1 KGHSH and CDR2 LQKENI. CDR3 in amino acids: CASSPPAGYYGYTF. The CDR3, as DNA: TGTGCCAGCTCACCACCGGCGGGGTACTATGGCTACACCTTC.

This clone was seen more than once but under ten times. This chain connects TRBV18 to TRBJ2-7; 7 bases line up with TRBD1. The V gene's germline CDR1 is KGHSH and CDR2 LQKENI. With V trimmed by 0 bases and J by 3 bases, 2 bases remained unmatched. The CDR3 contains 14 residues. CDR3 bases: TGTGCCAGCTCACCACCGGCAGGGGGCTACGAGCAGTACTTC. This translates into CASSPPAGGYEQYF.

The chain has TRBV5-6 and TRBJ1-2, with no clear D. Between the trimmed V and J ends, which lost 5 bases and 8 bases, there was a span of 25 bases. Germline V CDR1 and CDR2: SGHDT, YYEEEE. CDR3 length: 16 amino acids. This CDR3 reads CASSSFPPSLREGYTF. The CDR3 DNA is TGTGCCAGCAGTTCATTCCCCCCCTCTCTCCGTGAGGGCTACACCTTC.

This clone was seen a single time. The gene calls are TRBV2 and TRBJ1-2; TRBD1 matches 8 bases. Germline CDR1 is SNHLY and CDR2 is FYNNEI. This CDR3 is 13 amino acids long. J lost 3 bases, V lost 10 bases, and 7 bases had no gene match. CDR3 sequence (DNA): TGTGCCACAAGACAGGGGCAGGACTATGGCTACACCTTC. Its translation: CATRQGQDYGYTF.

In its sample, this clone was seen many times. The chain combines TRBV5-1 with TRBJ2-3; 7 bases agree with TRBD2. CDR1 is SGHRS, CDR2 YFSETQ, per germline. CDR3 length: 17 amino acids. After removal of 1 base from V and 6 bases from J, the junction contained 14 bases not matched to a gene. The CDR3 sequence: CASSLKEGLAGDDTQYF. The DNA for the CDR3 is TGCGCCAGCAGCTTGAAGGAAGGACTCGCGGGGGATGATACGCAGTATTTT.

The chain has TRBV27 and TRBJ2-7; 8 positions agree with TRBD2. CDR3 size: 15 residues. Trimming cost V 3 bases and J 3 bases; bases outside gene matches: 7. Germline V CDR1 and CDR2: MNHEY, SMNVEV (reference sequence). The chain's CDR3 is CASSFLAGISYEQYF. CDR3 coding DNA: TGTGCCAGCAGTTTTTTAGCGGGGATCAGCTACGAGCAGTACTTC.

The rearrangement links TRBV19 to TRBJ1-3; TRBD1 aligns across 10 bases. V dropped 6 bases and J dropped 0; count of bases not matched to a gene: 8. Germline V gene data show CDR1 as LNHDA and CDR2 as SQIVND (reference sequence). This CDR3 is 17 amino acids long. CDR3 coding DNA: TGTGCCAGTAGGAACCGGGACAGGGGTCTCTCTGGAAACACCATATATTTT. This encodes CASRNRDRGLSGNTIYF. The whole variable domain, filled in from reference TRBV19 and TRBJ1-3, reads DGGITQSPKYLFRKEGQNVTLSCEQNLNHDAMYWYRQDPGQGLRLIYYSQIVNDFQKGDIAEGYSVSREKKESFPLTVTSAQKNPTAFYLCASRNRDRGLSGNTIYFGEGSWLTVV.

This chain joins TRBV7-6 and TRBJ2-1, with 9 bases matching TRBD2. The V and J ends lost 5 bases and 15 bases, in that order; junction bases with no gene match: 8. From germline, CDR1 is SGHVS and CDR2 FNYEAQ. This CDR3 region has 12 residues. CDR3 bases: TGTGCCAGCAGCGTTAGCGGGAGCGGGCCGTTCTTC. Its protein is CASSVSGSGPFF.

V gene TRBV4-3 combines with J gene TRBJ2-7, with TRBD1 matching over 10 bases. The CDR3 loop spans 15 amino acids. Germline CDR1 LGHNA, CDR2 YSLEER. With 0 bases clipped from V and 3 bases from J, the junction kept 2 bases outside the gene matches. CDR3 nucleotides: TGCGCCAGCAGCCAAGAGGGGACAGGGGTCTACGAGCAGTACTTC. It codes for CASSQEGTGVYEQYF.

The chain uses TRBV25-1 and TRBJ2-5, with TRBD1 identical over 10 bases. The CDR3 covers 16 residues. Trimming at V came to 5 bases and at J to 3 bases, leaving 9 bases not matched to a gene. Germline values: CDR1 MGHDK, CDR2 SYGVNS. The CDR3 coding sequence is TGTGCCAGCAGTACTCCGGGACAGGGGTGGGAAGAGACCCAGTACTTC. Translation: CASSTPGQGWEETQYF.

This chain uses TRBV5-6 with TRBJ2-7; D is unclear. CDR1 and CDR2 from the germline V gene are SGHDT and YYEEEE. This CDR3 region has 14 residues. Trimming removed 0 bases from V and 3 bases from J, with 10 bases in between. The CDR3 sequence: CASSLVDSFYEQYF. CDR3 in DNA: TGTGCCAGCAGCTTGGTAGACTCCTTCTACGAGCAGTACTTC.

V usage is TRBV6-5 and J usage is TRBJ2-1; 9 bases are shared with TRBD2. Germline V gene sequence: CDR1 MNHEY, CDR2 SVGAGI. Trimming took 5 bases from V and 2 from J; bases not matched to a gene: 4. The CDR3 spans 15 residues. The CDR3 bases are TGTGCCAGCAGTCGAACTAGCGGGCCCTACAATGAGCAGTTCTTC. This encodes CASSRTSGPYNEQFF.